This TCR beta chain was documented in a study of cytomegalovirus exposure and HLA in healthy donors. CDR3 length equals 14 residues. The germline V gene has CDR1 LGHNA and CDR2 YNFKEQ. V was cut by 0 bases and J by 7 bases, with 9 bases left in between. The study, taken as a whole, reports: Altogether, 160 or so TCR beta chains were recorded as cytomegalovirus-associated. V- and J-gene trimming of TCR beta was linked (in a later analysis) to a missense DCLRE1C variant.

The PCR used 60 Vbeta and 13 Jbeta primers. The method was immunoSEQ multiplex PCR; TCRdb's version includes in-frame clones alone and lacks a portion of them. Of tens of thousands of clones in the sample, around 78% were seen once. Donors were nominally healthy when sampled, though unrecorded immune exposures were likely. About this clone itself: Its antigen is undetermined.

The sequence was collected from a man between 18 and 29 years old in good health and CMV-seropositive. Sequenced input: PBMCs. The rearrangement uses TRBV4-2 and TRBJ1-4; the D is unclear. Here the CDR3 reads CASSQDPAGEKLFF. The CDR3 DNA reads as TGTGCCAGCAGCCAAGACCCGGCGGGTGAAAAACTGTTTTTT.